The 21 T cell receptor beta chains listed next were all sequenced from one sample in a study of CD8 T cells in Susac syndrome. When the RNA was reverse transcribed, random hexamers were used with an input of about 0.45 to 1 ug. MiXCR, run by TCRdb on the immunoSEQ multiplex PCR reads, gives a single entry per CDR3 protein. The repertoire holds 55,000 to 75,000 distinct CDR3 sequences, with around 93% as singletons. Sequencing was performed on CD4+ T cells from PBMCs. Receptors originate from a human donor with Susac syndrome.

The chain has TRBV6-6 and TRBJ1-4, with D tentatively TRBD1 (6 bases). Trimming removed 10 bases from V and 0 bases from J, with 15 bases in between. CDR1 is MNHNY, CDR2 SVGAGI, per germline (reference sequence). The CDR3 consists of 15 residues. The CDR3 sequence is CATFRGATTNEKLFF. Written as DNA, the CDR3 is TGTGCCACCTTCCGGGGGGCGACAACTAATGAAAAACTGTTTTTT.

The J gene is TRBJ1-2, the V gene TRBV15; D is perhaps TRBD1 (6 bases). The CDR3 sequence is 14 residues long. Germline values: CDR1 LNHNV, CDR2 YYDKDF (reference sequence). Trimming removed 0 bases at V and 6 bases at J, with 11 bases between. CDR3 protein: CATSRDIRGDGYTF. In nucleotides, the CDR3 is TGTGCCACCAGCAGAGATATCAGGGGAGATGGCTACACCTTC.

The chain links TRBV5-1 to TRBJ2-3; 13 bases align to TRBD2. V gave up 0 bases and J gave up 4 bases; unmatched junction bases: 2. Germline V gene sequence: CDR1 SGHRS, CDR2 YFSETQ. The CDR3 has 16 residues. CDR3 DNA sequence: TGCGCCAGCAGCTTGGGGACTAGCGGGGGCGCAGATACGCAGTATTTT. Residues: CASSLGTSGGADTQYF.

CDR3 protein: CASSVAAGGRLNEKLFF. CDR3 nucleotide sequence: TGTGCCAGCAGCGTAGCGGCCGGTGGCAGGCTTAATGAAAAACTGTTTTTT. The gene calls are TRBV9 and TRBJ1-4; D gene unclear. The CDR3 loop spans 17 amino acids. The V gene's germline CDR1 is SGDLS and CDR2 YYNGEE. V was cut by 0 bases and J by 4 bases, with 16 bases left in between.

This chain connects TRBV6-5 to TRBJ2-1; D is undetermined. Trimming cost V 0 bases and J 6 bases, with 6 bases left between them. This CDR3 is 13 amino acids long. Germline V gives CDR1 MNHEY, CDR2 SVGAGI. This CDR3 is CASSYSKSNEQFF. The CDR3 DNA reads as TGTGCCAGCAGTTACTCGAAATCCAATGAGCAGTTCTTC.

The V and J genes are TRBV12-3 or TRBV12-4 and TRBJ1-5; 8 bases map to TRBD1. CDR3 length equals 13 residues. The V gene end was trimmed by 8 bases and the J gene end by 6 bases; junction bases not matched to a gene: 6. The CDR3 loop reads CASQGQGFQPQHF. In DNA, the CDR3 is TGTGCCAGCCAAGGACAGGGTTTTCAGCCCCAGCATTTT.

The rearrangement joins TRBV14 to TRBJ2-7; D remains unclear. Trimming took off 4 bases at V and 8 bases at J, with 15 bases between the two ends. The CDR3 totals 13 residues. Germline V lookup: CDR1 SGHDN, CDR2 FVKESK. Written as DNA, the CDR3 is TGTGCCAGCAGCCTCAGCCGAAACAGCCAGCAGTACTTC. This gives the protein CASSLSRNSQQYF.

The chain has TRBV20-1 and TRBJ2-7, with D perhaps being TRBD1 or TRBD2 (5 bases each). Germline V gene data show CDR1 as DFQATT and CDR2 as SNEGSKA (reference sequence). The CDR3 extends over 15 amino acids. Trimming shortened V by 6 bases and J by 3 bases, and 21 bases separated the two germline ends. The CDR3 reads CSASGTLGNLYEQYF. In DNA, the CDR3 is TGCAGTGCGTCCGGGACCCTAGGGAATCTCTACGAGCAGTACTTC.

CDR3 amino acids: CASSVGVDRVKTQQYF. CDR3 DNA: TGTGCCAGCAGCGTGGGGGTAGACAGAGTGAAAACCCAGCAGTACTTC. This chain connects TRBV9 to TRBJ2-7, with D perhaps assigned TRBD1 or TRBD2 (5 bases each). CDR1 is SGDLS, CDR2 YYNGEE, per germline. The CDR3 runs 16 residues. V lost 2 bases and J 8 bases, leaving 23 bases between the germline ends.

The chain joins TRBV27 to TRBJ2-5; TRBD1 aligns across 7 bases. Germline CDR1 is MNHEY and CDR2 is SMNVEV (reference sequence). The length of the CDR3 is 13 residues. The trim removed 7 bases at V and 1 base at J, leaving 3 bases unmatched. As DNA, the CDR3 is TGTGCCAGCATAGGACAGGTCCAAGAGACCCAGTACTTC. Translated: CASIGQVQETQYF.

The CDR3 coding sequence is TGTGCCAGCAGCCCCGTTGGTGGGGTCGGACAGCCCCAGCATTTT. Residues: CASSPVGGVGQPQHF. The gene calls are TRBV7-2 and TRBJ1-5; no definite D call. V lost 5 bases and J lost 7, with 18 bases in between. This CDR3 spans 15 amino acids. CDR1 and CDR2 (germline): SGHTA, FQGNSA.

This clonotype was found a few times. The chain carries TRBV6-1 and TRBJ1-3; D unresolved. V lost 7 bases and J lost 0, with 7 bases in between. CDR1 and CDR2 (germline): MNHNS, SASEGT. The CDR3 loop spans 13 amino acids. The CDR3 DNA reads as TGTGCCAGCATCAGTGACTCTGGAAACACCATATATTTT. Translated: CASISDSGNTIYF.

This chain connects TRBV7-2 to TRBJ1-5; D gene uncertain. The germline V gene encodes CDR1 SGHTA and CDR2 FQGNSA. V dropped 2 bases and J dropped 0 bases, with 11 bases sitting between them. CDR3 length: 16 amino acids. The CDR3 region is CASSLSSTYSNQPQHF. CDR3 nucleotides: TGTGCCAGCAGCTTAAGCAGCACTTATAGCAATCAGCCCCAGCATTTT.

The rearrangement joins TRBV27 to TRBJ2-2; D not resolved. V was trimmed by 4 bases and J by 3 bases, leaving 15 bases between them. Looked up from germline, CDR1 is MNHEY and CDR2 is SMNVEV (reference sequence). CDR3 length: 16 residues. The CDR3 DNA reads TGTGCCAGCAGTTCGCTGTCCCTACGATACACCGGGGAGCTGTTTTTT. Its translation is CASSSLSLRYTGELFF.

The chain combines TRBV12-3 or TRBV12-4 with TRBJ1-5; maybe TRBD1 (6 bases). V lost 6 bases, J lost 5 bases, and 14 bases lay in between. The CDR3 extends over 14 amino acids. The CDR3 protein is CASSLNREDQPQHF. The CDR3 nucleotides are TGTGCCAGCAGCCTTAACAGGGAGGATCAGCCCCAGCATTTT.

V is TRBV19 and J is TRBJ2-1; 9 nucleotides agree with TRBD1. CDR1 and CDR2 (germline): LNHDA, SQIVND (reference sequence). Losses at the gene ends were 5 bases for V and 4 bases for J; bases not matched to a gene: 3. The CDR3 is 14 amino acids. CDR3 DNA: TGTGCCAGTAGTCACAGGGGGCCTTACAATGAGCAGTTCTTC. Encoded protein: CASSHRGPYNEQFF.

The CDR3 DNA sequence: TGTGCCTGGAGTGAGGGTTCCTTGGGGACTGAAGCTTTCTTT. Encoded protein: CAWSEGSLGTEAFF. V gene TRBV30 combines with J gene TRBJ1-1, with no clear D. Trimming took 1 base from V and 5 from J, leaving 14 bases between them. The CDR3 has 14 residues. CDR1 GTSNPN and CDR2 SVGIG come from the germline V gene (reference sequence).

V and J are TRBV6-6 and TRBJ2-3; 7 nucleotides agree with TRBD1. Germline values: CDR1 MNHNY, CDR2 SVGAGI (reference sequence). The CDR3 has 13 amino acids. Germline trimming cut 6 bases from V and 3 bases from J; bases unmatched to any gene: 3. In nucleotides, the CDR3 is TGTGCCAGCAGCCGGGACAGAACAGATACGCAGTATTTT. This codes for CASSRDRTDTQYF.

The rearrangement links TRBV3-1 to TRBJ2-7; TRBD1 matches 11 bases. This CDR3 contains 16 residues. Germline V CDR1 and CDR2: LGHDT, YNNKEL (reference sequence). Trimming cost V 1 base and J 5 bases; bases outside gene matches: 7. The CDR3 nucleotides are TGTGCCAGCAGCCAAGTTTCGGGACAGGGGGATGACGAGCAGTACTTC. Translation gives CASSQVSGQGDDEQYF.

CDR3 amino acids: CASSFNGGDGELFF. In DNA form, the CDR3 reads TGTGCCAGCAGCTTTAATGGTGGGGACGGGGAGCTGTTTTTT. The rearrangement uses TRBV7-6 and TRBJ2-2, with D hard to call. Germline lookup yields CDR1 SGHVS and CDR2 FNYEAQ. Trimming removed 3 bases from V and 7 bases from J, with 12 bases in between. The CDR3 length is 14 residues.

V usage is TRBV20-1 and J usage is TRBJ2-7; weak D call: TRBD1 (6 bases). Germline CDR1 and CDR2: DFQATT and SNEGSKA (reference sequence). Trimming cost V 7 bases and J 5 bases, with 15 bases left between them. This CDR3 region has 12 residues. The CDR3 DNA reads as TGCAGTGGCAAAACAGGGTTCAACGAGCAGTACTTC. Encoded protein: CSGKTGFNEQYF.